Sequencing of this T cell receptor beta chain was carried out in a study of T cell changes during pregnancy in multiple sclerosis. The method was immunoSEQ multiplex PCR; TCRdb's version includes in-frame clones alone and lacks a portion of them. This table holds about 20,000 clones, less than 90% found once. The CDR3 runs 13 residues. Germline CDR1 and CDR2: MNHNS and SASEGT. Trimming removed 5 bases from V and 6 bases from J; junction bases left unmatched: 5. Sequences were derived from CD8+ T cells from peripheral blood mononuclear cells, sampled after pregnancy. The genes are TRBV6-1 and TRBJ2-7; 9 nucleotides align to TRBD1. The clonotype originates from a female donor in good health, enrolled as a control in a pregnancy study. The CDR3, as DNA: TGTGCCAGCAGTCTAGGACAGGGGATCGAGCAGTACTTC. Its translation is CASSLGQGIEQYF.